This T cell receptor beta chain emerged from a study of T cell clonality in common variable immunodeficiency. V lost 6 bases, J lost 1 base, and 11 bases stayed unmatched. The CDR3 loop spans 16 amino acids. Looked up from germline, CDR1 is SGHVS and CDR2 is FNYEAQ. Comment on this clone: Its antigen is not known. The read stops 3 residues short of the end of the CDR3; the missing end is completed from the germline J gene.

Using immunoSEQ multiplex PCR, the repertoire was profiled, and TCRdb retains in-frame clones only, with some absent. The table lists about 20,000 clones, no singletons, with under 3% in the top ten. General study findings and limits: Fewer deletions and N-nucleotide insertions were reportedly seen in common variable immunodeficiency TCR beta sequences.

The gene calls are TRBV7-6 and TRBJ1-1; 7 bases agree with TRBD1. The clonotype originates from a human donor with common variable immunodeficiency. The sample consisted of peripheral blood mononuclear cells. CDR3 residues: CASSPPSTGWNTEAFF. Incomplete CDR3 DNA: TGTGCCAGCAGTCCCCCTTCGACAGGGTGGAACACTGAA.